These T cell receptor beta chains were read from a single sample in a study of radiotherapy plus CTLA-4 blockade in lung cancer. Clones were sequenced by immunoSEQ multiplex PCR, and TCRdb holds only the in-frame ones, with some missing. The sample contains some 110,000 clones, 81% of which appear only once. The sample here was peripheral blood, taken from a patient treated with radiotherapy plus ipilimumab. These receptors came from a human donor with non-small cell lung cancer that progressed on radiotherapy plus ipilimumab. Some clones in this sample may be carry-over from other donors' samples. The CDR3 runs from the conserved cysteine through the conserved F or W. The D gene is left open where the match is weak. Size tells how often a clone was seen (once, few, many) or the class of an expanded clone, and some rows leave it out.

.	TRBV6-4	13	.	TRBJ1-2	TGTGCCAGCAGTGACTCCGCCAACTATGGCTACACCTTC	CASSDSANYGYTF
.	TRBV29-1	13	.	TRBJ1-1	TGCAGCGTCCATAAGGGGTGGGATACTGAAGCTTTCTTT	CSVHKGWDTEAFF
.	TRBV28	14	.	TRBJ1-6	TGTGCCAGCAGTTTAAGTCAGGGAAGTTCACCCCTCCACTTT	CASSLSQGSSPLHF
.	TRBV4-3	16	.	TRBJ2-1	TGCGCCAGCAGCCGAATTAAAGGGGCCATCGACAATGAGCAGTTCTTC	CASSRIKGAIDNEQFF
.	TRBV5-5	16	.	TRBJ2-7	TGTGCCAGCAGCATGCCAGTCCAGGCAGGATTTGTCGAGCAGTACTTC	CASSMPVQAGFVEQYF
.	TRBV5-1	14	.	TRBJ2-1	TGCGCCAGCAGCTCAACCGGGGCCGAAACGGAGCAGTTCTTC	CASSSTGAETEQFF
.	TRBV14	15	.	TRBJ1-2	TGTGCCAGCAGCCAAGTTCTACGGGGACCTGGGGGCTACACCTTC	CASSQVLRGPGGYTF
.	TRBV7-8	16	.	TRBJ1-4	TGTGCCAGCAGCTCCGTAGACCCGGGGAGGCGAGAAAAACTGTTTTTT	CASSSVDPGRREKLFF
.	TRBV5-4	14	.	TRBJ2-5	TGTGCCAGCAGCTTGCAGGGCCCTCAAGAGACCCAGTACTTC	CASSLQGPQETQYF
few	TRBV10-3	16	TRBD1	TRBJ1-2	TGTGCCATCAGTACAATTGGACAGGGACTCAACTATGGCTACACCTTC	CAISTIGQGLNYGYTF
.	TRBV4-2	16	TRBD2	TRBJ2-3	TGTGCCAGCAGCCCCTCAGCTAGCGGGGATACAGATACGCAGTATTTT	CASSPSASGDTDTQYF
.	TRBV6-1	13	TRBD1	TRBJ1-2	TGTGCCAGCAGTAGGGACAGTAACTATGGCTACACCTTC	CASSRDSNYGYTF
.	TRBV6-4	15	TRBD2	TRBJ2-1	TGTGCCAGCAGTGACTCGACTAGCGGGGGGGATGAGCAGTTCTTC	CASSDSTSGGDEQFF
.	TRBV7-9	15	.	TRBJ1-6	TGTGCCAGCAGCTTAGAGGGGGGAAATAATTCACCCCTCCACTTT	CASSLEGGNNSPLHF
.	TRBV29-1	15	TRBD2	TRBJ2-3	TGCAGCGTTGAAGATTGGGGGGGGTCCACAGATACGCAGTATTTT	CSVEDWGGSTDTQYF
.	TRBV18	18	.	TRBJ1-1	TGTGCCAGCTCTCCCTTTCAGGTGGAAATGCGAATGAACACTGAAGCTTTCTTT	CASSPFQVEMRMNTEAFF
.	TRBV7-9	15	.	TRBJ1-1	TGTGCCAGCAGCTTAGACCCAGGGATGAACACTGAAGCTTTCTTT	CASSLDPGMNTEAFF
.	TRBV5-1	14	.	TRBJ1-2	TGCGCCAGCAGCTTGGAGGCACAGGGTTATGGCTACACCTTC	CASSLEAQGYGYTF
.	TRBV6-5	15	.	TRBJ1-4	TGTGCCAGCACTATGGACAGAGCAACTAATGAAAAACTGTTTTTT	CASTMDRATNEKLFF
.	TRBV18	12	.	TRBJ1-5	TGTGCCAGCTCAACCAGGGATCAGCCCCAGCATTTT	CASSTRDQPQHF
.	TRBV29-1	15	.	TRBJ2-3	TGCAGCGTAGAGGGTGGCGGGGGCAGTGCAGATACGCAGTATTTT	CSVEGGGGSADTQYF
once	TRBV4-3	15	.	TRBJ1-6	TGCGCCAGCAGCCCGGGGGGGGTCTATAATTCACCCCTCCACTTT	CASSPGGVYNSPLHF
.	TRBV5-1	13	.	TRBJ2-1	TGCGCCAGCAGTTACGACAGAAACAATGAGCAGTTCTTC	CASSYDRNNEQFF
.	TRBV25-1	11	.	TRBJ1-2	TGTGCCAGCAGTACAGGGTATGGCTACACCTTC	CASSTGYGYTF
.	TRBV28	13	.	TRBJ2-7	TGTGCCAGCAGTTTATTTCAAGCCTACGAGCAGTACTTC	CASSLFQAYEQYF